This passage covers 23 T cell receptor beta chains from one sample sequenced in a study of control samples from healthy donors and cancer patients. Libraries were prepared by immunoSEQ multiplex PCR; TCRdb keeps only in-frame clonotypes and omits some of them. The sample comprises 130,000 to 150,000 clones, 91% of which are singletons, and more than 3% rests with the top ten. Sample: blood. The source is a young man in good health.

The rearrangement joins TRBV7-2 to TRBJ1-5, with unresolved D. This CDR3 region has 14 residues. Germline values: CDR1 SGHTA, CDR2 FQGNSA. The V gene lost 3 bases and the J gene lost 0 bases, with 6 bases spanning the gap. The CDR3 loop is CASSFSGSNQPQHF. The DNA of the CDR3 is TGTGCCAGCAGCTTCTCCGGTAGCAATCAGCCCCAGCATTTT. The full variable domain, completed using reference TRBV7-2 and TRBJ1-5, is GAGVSQSPSNKVTEKGKDVELRCDPISGHTALYWYRQSLGQGLEFLIYFQGNSAPDKSGLPSDRFSAERTGGSVSTLTIQRTQQEDSAVYLCASSFSGSNQPQHFGDGTRLSIL.

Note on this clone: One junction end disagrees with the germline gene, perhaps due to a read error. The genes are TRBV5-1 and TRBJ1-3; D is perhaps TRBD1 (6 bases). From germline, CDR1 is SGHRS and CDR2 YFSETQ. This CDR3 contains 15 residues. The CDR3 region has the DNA TGCGCCAGCAGCCCGAGGGCAGGGGCTGGGAACACCATATATTTT. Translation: CASSPRAGAGNTIYF.

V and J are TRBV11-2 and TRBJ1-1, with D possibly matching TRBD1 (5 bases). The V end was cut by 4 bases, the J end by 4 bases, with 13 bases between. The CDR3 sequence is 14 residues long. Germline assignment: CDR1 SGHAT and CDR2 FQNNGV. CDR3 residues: CASSSGSRTTEAFF. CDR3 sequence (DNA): TGTGCCAGCAGCTCAGGGAGTCGGACCACTGAAGCTTTCTTT.

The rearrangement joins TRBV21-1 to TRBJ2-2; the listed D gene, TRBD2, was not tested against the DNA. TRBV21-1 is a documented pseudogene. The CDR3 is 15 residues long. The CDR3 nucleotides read TGTGCCAGCAAATTGGCTACTACGAACACCGGGGAGCTGTTTTTT. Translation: CASKLATTNTGELFF.

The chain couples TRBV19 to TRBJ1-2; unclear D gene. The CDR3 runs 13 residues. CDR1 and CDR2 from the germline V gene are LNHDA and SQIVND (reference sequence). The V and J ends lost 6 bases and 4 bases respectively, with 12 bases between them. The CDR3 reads CASRVGGLYGYTF. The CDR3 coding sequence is TGTGCCAGTAGGGTCGGAGGGCTCTATGGCTACACCTTC.

The CDR3 DNA reads as TGCGCCAGCAGTGACGGACTAGAGACCCAGTACTTC. Protein product: CASSDGLETQYF. The rearrangement links TRBV10-1 to TRBJ2-5, with D possibly TRBD2 on 5 matching bases. Germline CDR1 WNHNN, CDR2 SYGVQD (reference sequence). The CDR3 has 12 residues. The V end lost 3 bases, the J end lost 4 bases, and 6 bases lay between the germline ends.

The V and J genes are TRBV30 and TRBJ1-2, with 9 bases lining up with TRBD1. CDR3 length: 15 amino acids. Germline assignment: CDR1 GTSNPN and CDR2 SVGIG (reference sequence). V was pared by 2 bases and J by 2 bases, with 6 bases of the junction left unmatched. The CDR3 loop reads CAWSNRQGGNYGYTF. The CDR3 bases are TGTGCCTGGAGTAACCGACAGGGGGGGAACTATGGCTACACCTTC.

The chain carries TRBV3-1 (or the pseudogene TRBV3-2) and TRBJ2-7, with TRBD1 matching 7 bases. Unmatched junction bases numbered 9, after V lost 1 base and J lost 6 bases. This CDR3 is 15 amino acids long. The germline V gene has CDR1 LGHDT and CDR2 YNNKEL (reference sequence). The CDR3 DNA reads TGTGCCAGCAGCCAAGTGAGGACAGGTCCCCTCGAGCAGTACTTC. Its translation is CASSQVRTGPLEQYF.

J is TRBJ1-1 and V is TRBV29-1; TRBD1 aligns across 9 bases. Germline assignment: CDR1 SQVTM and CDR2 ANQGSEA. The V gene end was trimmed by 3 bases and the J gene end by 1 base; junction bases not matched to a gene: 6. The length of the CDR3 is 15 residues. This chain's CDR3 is CSVDRTGVGNTEAFF. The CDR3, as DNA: TGCAGCGTTGATAGGACAGGGGTTGGGAACACTGAAGCTTTCTTT.

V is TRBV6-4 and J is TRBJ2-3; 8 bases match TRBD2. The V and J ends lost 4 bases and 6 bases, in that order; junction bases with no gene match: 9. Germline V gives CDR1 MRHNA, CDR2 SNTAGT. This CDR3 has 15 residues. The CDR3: CASSVSGGPGDTQYF. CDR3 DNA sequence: TGTGCCAGCAGTGTTTCGGGGGGGCCAGGCGATACGCAGTATTTT.

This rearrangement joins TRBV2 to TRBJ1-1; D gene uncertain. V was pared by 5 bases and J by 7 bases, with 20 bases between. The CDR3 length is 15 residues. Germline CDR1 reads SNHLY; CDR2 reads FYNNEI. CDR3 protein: CASSQLGLPGVEAFF. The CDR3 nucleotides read TGTGCCAGCAGTCAACTAGGACTGCCCGGCGTTGAAGCTTTCTTT. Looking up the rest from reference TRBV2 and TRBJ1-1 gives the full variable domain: EPEVTQTPSHQVTQMGQEVILRCVPISNHLYFYWYRQILGQKVEFLVSFYNNEISEKSEIFDDQFSVERPDGSNFTLKIRSTKLEDSAMYFCASSQLGLPGVEAFFGQGTRLTVV.

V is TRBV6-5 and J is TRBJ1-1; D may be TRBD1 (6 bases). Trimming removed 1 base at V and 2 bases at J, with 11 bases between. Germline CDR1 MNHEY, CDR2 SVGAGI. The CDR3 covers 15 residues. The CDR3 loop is CASSYLGGSNTEAFF. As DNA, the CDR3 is TGTGCCAGCAGTTACTTAGGGGGAAGTAACACTGAAGCTTTCTTT.

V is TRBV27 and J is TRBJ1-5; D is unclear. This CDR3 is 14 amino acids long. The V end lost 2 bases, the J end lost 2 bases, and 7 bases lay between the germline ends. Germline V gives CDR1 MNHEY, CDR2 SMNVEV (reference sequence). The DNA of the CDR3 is TGTGCCAGCAGTTTAGGGGTGGGCAATCAGCCCCAGCATTTT. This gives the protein CASSLGVGNQPQHF.

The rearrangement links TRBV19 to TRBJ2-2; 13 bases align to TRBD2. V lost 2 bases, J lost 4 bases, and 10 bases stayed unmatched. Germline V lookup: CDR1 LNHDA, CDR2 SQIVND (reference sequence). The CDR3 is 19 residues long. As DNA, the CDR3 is TGTGCCAGTAGTATAACCCACGGACTAGCGGGGGCCACCACCGGGGAGCTGTTTTTT. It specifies CASSITHGLAGATTGELFF. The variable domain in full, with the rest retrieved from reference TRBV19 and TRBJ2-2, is DGGITQSPKYLFRKEGQNVTLSCEQNLNHDAMYWYRQDPGQGLRLIYYSQIVNDFQKGDIAEGYSVSREKKESFPLTVTSAQKNPTAFYLCASSITHGLAGATTGELFFGEGSRLTVL.

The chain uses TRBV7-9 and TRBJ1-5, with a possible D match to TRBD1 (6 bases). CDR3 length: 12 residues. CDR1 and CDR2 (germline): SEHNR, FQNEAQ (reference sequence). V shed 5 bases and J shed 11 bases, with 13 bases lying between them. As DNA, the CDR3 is TGTGCCAGCAGCCAAAGAGGGGGAGCCCAGCATTTT. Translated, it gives CASSQRGGAQHF.

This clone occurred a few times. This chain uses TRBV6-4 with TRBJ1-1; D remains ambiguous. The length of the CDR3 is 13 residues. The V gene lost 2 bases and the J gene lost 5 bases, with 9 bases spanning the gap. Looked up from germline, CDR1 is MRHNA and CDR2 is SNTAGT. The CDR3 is CASSDHEGTEAFF. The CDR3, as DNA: TGTGCCAGCAGTGACCATGAGGGTACTGAAGCTTTCTTT.

CDR3 coding DNA: TGCAGCGTTGAAGATCAGGGGGACTATGGCTACACCTTC. Its protein is CSVEDQGDYGYTF. V usage is TRBV29-1 and J usage is TRBJ1-2; 7 positions agree with TRBD1. Trimming at V came to 0 bases and at J to 3 bases, leaving 1 base not matched to a gene. This CDR3 region has 13 residues. Germline V gene sequence: CDR1 SQVTM, CDR2 ANQGSEA.

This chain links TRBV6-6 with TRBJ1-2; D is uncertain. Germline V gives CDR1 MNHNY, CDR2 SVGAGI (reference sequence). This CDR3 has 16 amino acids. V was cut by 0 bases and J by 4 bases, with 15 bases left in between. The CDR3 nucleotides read TGTGCCAGCAGTTACTCGGCGGGAAGGGTGGCCTATGGCTACACCTTC. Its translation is CASSYSAGRVAYGYTF.

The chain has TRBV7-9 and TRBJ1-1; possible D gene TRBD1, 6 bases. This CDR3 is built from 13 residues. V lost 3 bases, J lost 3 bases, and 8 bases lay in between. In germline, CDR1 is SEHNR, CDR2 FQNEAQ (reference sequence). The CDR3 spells CASSLGAYTEAFF. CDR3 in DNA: TGTGCCAGCAGCTTGGGGGCCTACACTGAAGCTTTCTTT. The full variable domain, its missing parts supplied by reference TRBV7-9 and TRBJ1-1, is DTGVSQNPRHKITKRGQNVTFRCDPISEHNRLYWYRQTLGQGPEFLTYFQNEAQLEKSRLLSDRFSAERPKGSFSTLEIQRTEQGDSAMYLCASSLGAYTEAFFGQGTRLTVV.

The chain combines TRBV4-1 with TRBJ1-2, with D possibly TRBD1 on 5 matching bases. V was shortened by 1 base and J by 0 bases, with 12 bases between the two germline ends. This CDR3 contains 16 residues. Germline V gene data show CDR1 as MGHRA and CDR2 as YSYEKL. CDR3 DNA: TGCGCCAGCAGCCAAGCCGGGACGGGGGCTAACTATGGCTACACCTTC. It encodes CASSQAGTGANYGYTF.

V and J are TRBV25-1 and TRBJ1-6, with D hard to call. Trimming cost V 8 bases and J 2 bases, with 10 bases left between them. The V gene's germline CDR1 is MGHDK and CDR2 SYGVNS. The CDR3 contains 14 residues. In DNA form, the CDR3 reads TGTGCCAGCCTCAGTAACACCTATAATTCACCCCTCCACTTT. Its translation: CASLSNTYNSPLHF.

Written as DNA, the CDR3 is TGTGCCAGCAGCTTCATGCGGGGGGCCGTCAATGAGCAGTTCTTC. This sequence encodes CASSFMRGAVNEQFF. The chain joins TRBV7-2 to TRBJ2-1; TRBD2 agrees at 8 bases. With 3 bases clipped from V and 6 bases from J, the junction kept 7 bases outside the gene matches. The CDR3 totals 15 residues. The germline gives CDR1 SGHTA, CDR2 FQGNSA.

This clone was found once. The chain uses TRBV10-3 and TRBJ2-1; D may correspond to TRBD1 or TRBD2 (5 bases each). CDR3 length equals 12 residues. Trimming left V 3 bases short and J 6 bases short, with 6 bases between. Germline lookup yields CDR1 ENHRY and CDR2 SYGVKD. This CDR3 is CAISDGANEQFF. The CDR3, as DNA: TGTGCCATCAGTGACGGGGCCAATGAGCAGTTCTTC.